This T cell receptor beta chain was profiled in a study of T cells in Graves' hyperthyroidism and ophthalmopathy. The investigators amplified TCR beta CDR3 regions from RNA transcripts. First-round RT-PCR targeting the TCR CDR3 was performed with the HTBI primer set. One entry per CDR3 protein, called by TCRdb with MiXCR from the multiplex PCR reads. This sample has approximately 320,000 distinct CDR3 sequences, with approximately 17% found just once. Hyperthyroidism had been newly diagnosed in patients aged 18 to 65, and its duration was under 2 months. From 10 ml of fresh peripheral blood, PBMCs were isolated. This clonotype was seen ten or more times. Its antigen is unidentified. Study-wide points: Patients with ophthalmopathy were separated from those with stable hyperthyroidism by a 13 V-J model.

The V and J ends lost 4 bases and 6 bases respectively, with 10 bases between them. Germline CDR1 SNHLY, CDR2 FYNNEI. This CDR3 has 13 residues. The genes are TRBV2 and TRBJ1-5; D is undetermined. The source material was blood. This clonotype originated in a man aged 30 to 45 with Graves' hyperthyroidism. As DNA, the CDR3 is TGTGCCAGCAGTGTAGGGTCTGGTCAGCCCCAGCATTTT. Translated: CASSVGSGQPQHF.